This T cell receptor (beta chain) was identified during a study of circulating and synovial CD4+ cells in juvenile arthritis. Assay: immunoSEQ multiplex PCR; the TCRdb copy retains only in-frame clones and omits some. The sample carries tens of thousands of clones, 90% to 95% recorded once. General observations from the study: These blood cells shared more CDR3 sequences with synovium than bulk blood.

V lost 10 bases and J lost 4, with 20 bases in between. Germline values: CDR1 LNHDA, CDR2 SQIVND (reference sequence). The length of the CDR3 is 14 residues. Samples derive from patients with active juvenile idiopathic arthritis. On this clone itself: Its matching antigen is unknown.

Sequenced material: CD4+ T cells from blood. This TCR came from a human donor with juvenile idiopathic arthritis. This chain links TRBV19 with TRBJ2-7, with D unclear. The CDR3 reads CATRLSQVSYEQYF. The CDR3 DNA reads TGTGCCACGAGATTATCCCAGGTCTCGTACGAGCAGTACTTC. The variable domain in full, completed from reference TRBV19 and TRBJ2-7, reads DGGITQSPKYLFRKEGQNVTLSCEQNLNHDAMYWYRQDPGQGLRLIYYSQIVNDFQKGDIAEGYSVSREKKESFPLTVTSAQKNPTAFYLCATRLSQVSYEQYFGPGTRLTVT.